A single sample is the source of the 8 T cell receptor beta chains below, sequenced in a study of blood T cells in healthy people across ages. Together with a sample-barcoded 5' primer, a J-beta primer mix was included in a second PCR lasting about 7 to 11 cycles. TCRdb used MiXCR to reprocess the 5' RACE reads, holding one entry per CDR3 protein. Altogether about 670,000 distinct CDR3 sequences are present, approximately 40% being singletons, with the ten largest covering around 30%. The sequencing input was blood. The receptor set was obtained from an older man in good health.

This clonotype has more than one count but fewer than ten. CDR3 in DNA: TGTGCCAGCAGTCCTCAAAGACCTAACTATGGCTACACCTTC. It codes for CASSPQRPNYGYTF. V usage is TRBV27 and J usage is TRBJ1-2; D is uncertain. The CDR3 totals 14 residues. Per germline, CDR1 MNHEY and CDR2 SMNVEV (reference sequence). V dropped 5 bases and J dropped 0 bases, with 10 bases sitting between them.

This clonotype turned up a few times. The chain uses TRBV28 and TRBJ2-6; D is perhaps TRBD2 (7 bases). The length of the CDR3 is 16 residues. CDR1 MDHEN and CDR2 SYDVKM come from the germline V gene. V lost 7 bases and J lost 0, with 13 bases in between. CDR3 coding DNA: TGTGCCAGCACCTTGGGGGGGGCCTCTGGGGCCAACGTCCTGACTTTC. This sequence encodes CASTLGGASGANVLTF. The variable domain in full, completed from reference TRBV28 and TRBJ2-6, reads DVKVTQSSRYLVKRTGEKVFLECVQDMDHENMFWYRQDPGLGLRLIYFSYDVKMKEKGDIPEGYSVSREKKERFSLILESASTNQTSMYLCASTLGGASGANVLTFGAGSRLTVL.

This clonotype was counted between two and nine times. In DNA, the CDR3 is TGCAGCGTTGAAACCGCTACAGGGGTGCGTAACTATGGCTACACCTTC. Its translation is CSVETATGVRNYGYTF. The V and J genes are TRBV29-1 and TRBJ1-2; 7 bases line up with TRBD1. Germline values: CDR1 SQVTM, CDR2 ANQGSEA. CDR3 length: 16 residues. V lost 2 bases, J lost 1 base, and 10 bases stayed unmatched.

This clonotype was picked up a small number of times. The DNA for the CDR3 is TGTGCCAGCACCGACTTCGGGGGCCTAGACGGCTACACCTTC. Amino acids: CASTDFGGLDGYTF. The genes are TRBV6-2 or TRBV6-3 and TRBJ1-2; D may be TRBD1 (6 bases). V lost 7 bases and J lost 8, with 20 bases in between. This CDR3 has 14 residues. The germline CDR1 and CDR2 sequences are MNHEY and SVGEGT.

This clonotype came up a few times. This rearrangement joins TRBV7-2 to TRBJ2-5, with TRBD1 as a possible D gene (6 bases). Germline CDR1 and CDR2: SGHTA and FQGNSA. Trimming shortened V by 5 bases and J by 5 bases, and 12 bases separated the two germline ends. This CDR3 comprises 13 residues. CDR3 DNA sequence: TGTGCCAGCAGCGGGCAGGGGTTTGAGACCCAGTACTTC. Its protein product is CASSGQGFETQYF.

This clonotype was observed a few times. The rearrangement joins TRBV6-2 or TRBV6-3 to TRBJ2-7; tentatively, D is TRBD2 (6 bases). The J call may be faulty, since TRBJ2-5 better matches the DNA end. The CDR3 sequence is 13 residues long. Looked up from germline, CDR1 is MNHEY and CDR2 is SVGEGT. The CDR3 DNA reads TGTGCCAGCCGAATAGCCGGGAGAGGGACCCAGTACTTC. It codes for CASRIAGRGTQYF.

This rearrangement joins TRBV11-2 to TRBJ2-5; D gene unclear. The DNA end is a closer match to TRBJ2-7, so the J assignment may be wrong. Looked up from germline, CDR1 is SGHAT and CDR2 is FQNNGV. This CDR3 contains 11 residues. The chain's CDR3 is CASSPYLEQYF. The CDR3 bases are TGTGCCAGCAGCCCTTATCTCGAGCAGTACTTC.

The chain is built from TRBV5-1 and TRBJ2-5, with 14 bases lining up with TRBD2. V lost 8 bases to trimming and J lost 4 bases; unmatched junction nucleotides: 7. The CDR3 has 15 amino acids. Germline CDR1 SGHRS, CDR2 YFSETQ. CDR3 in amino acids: CASGLAGGQGETQYF. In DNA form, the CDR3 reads TGCGCCAGTGGACTAGCGGGAGGACAGGGAGAGACCCAGTACTTC.